This is a list of T cell receptor beta chains from one sample in a study of technical replicates of blood from several donors. TCRdb's copy holds only in-frame clones and misses some; the assay was immunoSEQ multiplex PCR. The repertoire has approximately 50,000 clones, about 96% of them found once; the top ten carry 0.3% to 0.4%. Sequenced input: T cells isolated from PBMCs. These receptors all stem from a human donor in good health. CDR3s leave out the opening cysteine and the closing phenylalanine or tryptophan.

V gene: TRBV7-9
CDR3 protein: ASSDMSGTTDTQY

V gene: TRBV14
CDR3 protein: ASSPGLPTDTQY

V gene: TRBV10-3
CDR3 protein: AISFRGTDTEAF

V gene: TRBV9
CDR3 protein: ASSVVFGGNEQF

V gene: TRBV29-1
CDR3 protein: SVGGGGWIDTQY

V gene: TRBV4-1
CDR3 protein: ASSQGLAGVWNEQF

V gene: TRBV5-1
CDR3 protein: ASSLGSYNEQF

V gene: TRBV19
CDR3 protein: ASSRVLNTEAF

V gene: TRBV19
CDR3 protein: ASSIGQGAHGYT

V gene: TRBV23-1
CDR3 protein: ASSQSIPGETEAF

V gene: TRBV6-6
CDR3 protein: ASARGEDTGELF

V gene: TRBV19
CDR3 protein: ASSIRRSPGGTDTQY

V gene: TRBV7-3
CDR3 protein: ASSLEGAEVGTDTQY

V gene: TRBV9
CDR3 protein: ASSGSGTGDLEAF

V gene: TRBV6-5
CDR3 protein: ASSLKGYEQY

V gene: TRBV6-5
CDR3 protein: ASSLNGQPGANVLT

V gene: TRBV7-9
CDR3 protein: ASSFLTGTRGETQY

V gene: TRBV7-9
CDR3 protein: ASSSSFGGNYNEQF

V gene: TRBV2
CDR3 protein: ASSEIEGRQPQH

V gene: TRBV5-8
CDR3 protein: ASSNRANQPQH

V gene: TRBV28
CDR3 protein: ASSAGTGVYEQY

V gene: TRBV4-1
CDR3 protein: ASSQAASEAF

V gene: TRBV7-9
CDR3 protein: ASRPGQGSGYT

V gene: TRBV7-3
CDR3 protein: ASSLNSGQGFNGYT

V gene: TRBV9
CDR3 protein: ASSAGTHYNEQF

V gene: TRBV27
CDR3 protein: ASRFVRGTGELF

V gene: TRBV7-8
CDR3 protein: ASSFRGSYEQY

V gene: TRBV14
CDR3 protein: ASSRRTVYEKLF

V gene: TRBV2
CDR3 protein: ASIGTAVN

V gene: TRBV28
CDR3 protein: ASSLLVSSGNTIY

V gene: TRBV7-9
CDR3 protein: ASSFQGYTQY

V gene: TRBV7-6
CDR3 protein: ASSLGSGDQPQH

V gene: TRBV6-5
CDR3 protein: ASSYNLHGEQY

V gene: TRBV9
CDR3 protein: ASSVGGSTWETQY

V gene: TRBV7-6
CDR3 protein: ASSLSPGEKSHTYEQY

V gene: TRBV27
CDR3 protein: ASGAGGGRQPQH

V gene: TRBV6-5
CDR3 protein: AAQQLETQY

V gene: TRBV30
CDR3 protein: AWSVRSWTGYGYT

V gene: TRBV4-3
CDR3 protein: ASSRYRGSTDTQY

V gene: TRBV7-9
CDR3 protein: ASSPVLEGQY

V gene: TRBV7-9
CDR3 protein: ASSPVQGAWYGYT

V gene: TRBV14
CDR3 protein: ASSQIDRVKAF

V gene: TRBV6-6
CDR3 protein: ASSLRDRASGGYT

V gene: TRBV6-5
CDR3 protein: ATQNGGQRQPQH

V gene: TRBV11-3
CDR3 protein: ASSTMDRGVYEQY

V gene: TRBV27
CDR3 protein: ASSFGRDRTEAF